This T cell receptor (beta chain) was profiled in a study of breast tumors, draining lymph nodes, adjacent tissues. Study-wide points: Tumors had less TCR diversity than lymph nodes, more than nontumor tissue. Tumor T cell lymph node origin was a supported hypothesis, not proven.

CDR1 and CDR2 (germline): SGHAT, FQNNGV. The ends were cut back, 4 bases at V and 4 bases at J, with 3 bases in the middle. The CDR3 is 11 residues long. This clonotype was counted many times. Antigen specificity is unknown. TCRdb reprocessed the multiplex PCR reads with MiXCR, giving one entry per CDR3 protein. The sample yields around 120,000 distinct CDR3 sequences, just under 20% seen once. The lymph nodes were axillary draining lymph nodes from breast cancer patients. This TCR derives from a female donor with breast cancer. Some clones in this sample may be carry-over from other donors' samples. The chain links TRBV11-2 to TRBJ2-3; D remains ambiguous. The sequenced sample consisted of axillary lymph node tissue. CDR3 sequence reads: CASSSSDTQYF. The CDR3 coding sequence is TGTGCCAGCAGCTCATCAGATACGCAGTATTTT.